A single sample is the source of the 22 T cell receptor beta chains below, sequenced in a study of blood T cell repertoires in COVID-19 (dated by TCRdb to 2018 to 2020). The method behind the library was the immunoSEQ multiplex PCR assay. The immuneACCESS repertoire file appears here via TCRdb, limited to in-frame rearrangements. These files lack a portion of the clones; in checked studies, under half of the deficit traces to unresolved V genes, and the cause of the others is not known. The sample table contains under 450,000 clones; only one count was recorded for roughly four fifths of them. Jointly, the top ten make up 5% to 6% of the sample. The material sequenced was PBMCs or T cells enriched from blood (not recorded which). These receptors all stem from a woman in her forties or fifties who had recovered from COVID-19.

V usage is TRBV3-1 (or the pseudogene TRBV3-2) and J usage is TRBJ2-3, with TRBD2 identical over 14 bases. CDR1 is LGHDT, CDR2 YNNKEL, per germline (reference sequence). With 4 bases clipped from V and 6 bases from J, the junction kept 6 bases outside the gene matches. The CDR3 sequence is 16 residues long. CDR3 loop: CASSLGTSGRYDTQYF. DNA of the CDR3: TGTGCCAGCAGCCTGGGGACTAGCGGGAGATATGATACGCAGTATTTT.

This clone was seen a single time. This chain's CDR3 is CASSLLSSGANVLTF. In DNA form, the CDR3 reads TGTGCCAGCAGCTTATTGTCCTCCGGGGCCAACGTCCTGACTTTC. J is TRBJ2-6 and V is TRBV5-5; D not certain. CDR1 and CDR2 from the germline V gene are SGHKS and YYEKEE (reference sequence). Trimming took off 2 bases at V and 4 bases at J, with 10 bases between the two ends. CDR3 length equals 15 residues.

The rearrangement links TRBV29-1 to TRBJ2-1, with 7 bases that match TRBD2. CDR3 length equals 15 residues. Germline-derived CDR1 and CDR2 are SQVTM and ANQGSEA. V trimming: 6 bases; J trimming: 4 bases; junction bases outside the gene matches: 12. The CDR3 DNA reads TGCAGCGTCGCTATGACTAGCCCTAGTTACAATGAGCAGTTCTTC. Translation gives CSVAMTSPSYNEQFF.

The chain couples TRBV18 to TRBJ2-5; D call uncertain. Trimming took off 2 bases at V and 3 bases at J, with 10 bases between the two ends. The CDR3 totals 14 residues. Germline CDR1 KGHSH, CDR2 LQKENI. The CDR3 spells CASSPTGAEETQYF. The DNA for the CDR3 is TGTGCCAGCTCACCAACTGGAGCTGAAGAGACCCAGTACTTC.

Here the CDR3 DNA reads TGTGCCAGCGCACAGGGTGGCGAAAACTATGGCTACACCTTC. It is translated as CASAQGGENYGYTF. The chain joins TRBV28 to TRBJ1-2, with D maybe TRBD1 (6 bases). V was cut by 8 bases and J by 2 bases, with 15 bases left in between. In germline, CDR1 is MDHEN, CDR2 SYDVKM. This CDR3 contains 14 residues.

J is TRBJ1-5 and V is TRBV7-2; D gene unclear. This CDR3 spans 15 amino acids. V was trimmed by 6 bases and J by 7 bases, leaving 19 bases between them. Germline V CDR1 and CDR2: SGHTA, FQGNSA. CDR3 in amino acids: CASSRSSISGQPQHF. CDR3 nucleotides: TGTGCCAGCAGTCGGTCGTCTATTAGCGGACAGCCCCAGCATTTT.

J is TRBJ1-2 and V is TRBV6-5; 7 nucleotides align to TRBD1. Germline V lookup: CDR1 MNHEY, CDR2 SVGAGI. The length of the CDR3 is 13 residues. Unmatched junction bases numbered 10, after V lost 7 bases and J lost 8 bases. In DNA form, the CDR3 reads TGTGCCAGCACCTTAAGACAGGGTGCCGGCTACACCTTC. Translated, it gives CASTLRQGAGYTF.

The chain has TRBV12-3 or TRBV12-4 and TRBJ1-2, with D maybe TRBD1 (5 bases). V was pared by 1 base and J by 7 bases, with 7 bases between. This CDR3 has 12 amino acids. The CDR3 sequence is CASSLGTLGYTF. CDR3 coding DNA: TGTGCCAGCAGTTTAGGGACACTTGGCTACACCTTC.

The chain is built from TRBV11-2 and TRBJ2-2; 8 bases line up with TRBD1. V trimming: 4 bases; J trimming: 2 bases; junction bases outside the gene matches: 12. In germline, CDR1 is SGHAT, CDR2 FQNNGV. The CDR3 extends over 18 amino acids. The CDR3, as DNA: TGTGCCAGCAGCTATGGACAGGGATGGGGGACCAACACCGGGGAGCTGTTTTTT. Translation gives CASSYGQGWGTNTGELFF.

The chain links TRBV6-2 or TRBV6-3 to TRBJ2-3, with 8 bases identical to TRBD2. Looked up from germline, CDR1 is MNHEY and CDR2 is SVGEGT. Trimming at V came to 6 bases and at J to 2 bases, leaving 10 bases not matched to a gene. This CDR3 has 16 amino acids. CDR3: CASSPRGGVFTDTQYF. Here the CDR3 DNA reads TGTGCCAGCAGCCCCCGGGGGGGGGTCTTCACAGATACGCAGTATTTT.

This clone occurred a few times. The rearrangement links TRBV10-1 to TRBJ2-7; 7 bases map to TRBD2. Germline loops: CDR1 WNHNN, CDR2 SYGVQD (reference sequence). The CDR3 totals 14 residues. V gave up 3 bases and J gave up 2 bases; unmatched junction bases: 4. CDR3 residues: CASSDGGRAYEQYF. The CDR3 bases are TGCGCCAGCAGTGATGGGGGGAGGGCCTACGAGCAGTACTTC.

This chain connects TRBV28 to TRBJ2-1; 8 bases agree with TRBD1. Trimming took 5 bases from V and 6 from J; bases not matched to a gene: 9. Germline V gene sequence: CDR1 MDHEN, CDR2 SYDVKM. The CDR3 has 15 amino acids. CDR3 bases: TGTGCCAGCAGTCACCTTGGGACAGGTAGCAATGAGCAGTTCTTC. Protein product: CASSHLGTGSNEQFF.

In DNA form, the CDR3 reads TGTGCCAGCAGCCAACCACAGGGGGCTACTAATGAAAAACTGTTTTTT. Its protein is CASSQPQGATNEKLFF. The gene calls are TRBV4-2 and TRBJ1-4, with 9 nucleotides matching TRBD1. Germline CDR1 and CDR2: LGHNA and YNFKEQ. The CDR3 totals 16 residues. Trimming cost V 2 bases and J 2 bases; bases outside gene matches: 3.

As concerns this clone: The sample carries other DNA sequences with the same CDR3. CDR3 sequence reads: CASSLDRQGNTEAFF. DNA of the CDR3: TGTGCCAGCAGCTTAGATAGACAGGGGAACACTGAAGCTTTCTTT. The chain uses TRBV7-9 and TRBJ1-1; 7 bases line up with TRBD1. Germline V gene data show CDR1 as SEHNR and CDR2 as FQNEAQ (reference sequence). Germline trimming cut 1 base from V and 1 base from J; bases unmatched to any gene: 3. The CDR3 consists of 15 residues.

This clone has just one count. The V call is TRBV6-1, the J call TRBJ1-4, with 11 bases that match TRBD1. Germline V gives CDR1 MNHNS, CDR2 SASEGT. V was pared by 4 bases and J by 4 bases, with 5 bases of the junction left unmatched. The length of the CDR3 is 16 residues. DNA of the CDR3: TGTGCCAGCAGTGTCGGGACAGGGGGGAATAATGAAAAACTGTTTTTT. Amino acids: CASSVGTGGNNEKLFF.

V and J are TRBV30 and TRBJ2-2; weak D call: TRBD1 (5 bases). Trimming removed 3 bases at V and 1 base at J, with 6 bases between. The CDR3 totals 13 residues. Germline lookup yields CDR1 GTSNPN and CDR2 SVGIG (reference sequence). The CDR3 loop is CAWRGQNTGELFF. The CDR3 nucleotides are TGTGCCTGGAGAGGACAGAACACCGGGGAGCTGTTTTTT.

This chain joins TRBV30 and TRBJ1-2, with D perhaps TRBD1 (6 bases). This CDR3 has 13 residues. Trimming stripped 0 bases from V and 3 bases from J, with 8 bases between. Germline CDR1 is GTSNPN and CDR2 is SVGIG (reference sequence). In DNA, the CDR3 is TGTGCCTGGAGTGTAAGGACAGACTATGGCTACACCTTC. Its translation: CAWSVRTDYGYTF. The variable domain in full, with the rest retrieved from reference TRBV30 and TRBJ1-2, is SQTIHQWPATLVQPVGSPLSLECTVEGTSNPNLYWYRQAAGRGLQLLFYSVGIGQISSEVPQNLSASRPQDRQFILSSKKLLLSDSGFYLCAWSVRTDYGYTFGSGTRLTVV.

There are a few counts of this clone. The chain uses TRBV6-2 or TRBV6-3 and TRBJ1-5; D is unresolved. The CDR3 has 12 amino acids. Germline CDR1 is MNHEY and CDR2 is SVGEGT. V shed 5 bases and J shed 4 bases, with 6 bases lying between them. The CDR3 DNA follows: TGTGCCAGCAGTATCCTAAATCAGCCCCAGCATTTT. Encoded protein: CASSILNQPQHF.

The chain recombines TRBV9 with TRBJ1-5; the D gene is possibly TRBD1 (5 bases). CDR3 size: 14 residues. Per the germline V gene, CDR1 is SGDLS and CDR2 is YYNGEE. The V and J ends lost 4 bases and 4 bases respectively, with 12 bases between them. CDR3 region: CASSPRAGNQPQHF. The DNA for the CDR3 is TGTGCCAGCAGCCCTCGGGCAGGGAATCAGCCCCAGCATTTT.

The chain joins TRBV4-3 to TRBJ1-1; D uncertain. Germline lookup yields CDR1 LGHNA and CDR2 YSLEER. The CDR3 covers 14 residues. With 3 bases removed from V and 0 bases from J, the gap between germline ends came to 8 bases. CDR3 loop: CASSQDLVNTEAFF. The CDR3 nucleotides read TGCGCCAGCAGCCAGGATCTAGTGAACACTGAAGCTTTCTTT.

CDR3 nucleotide sequence: TGTGCCAGCAGTGAAGGACAACCAGGGTATGGCTACACCTTC. It encodes CASSEGQPGYGYTF. V and J are TRBV2 and TRBJ1-2; D may be TRBD1 (5 bases). The CDR3 has 14 amino acids. Germline V gives CDR1 SNHLY, CDR2 FYNNEI. V lost 1 base and J 5 bases, leaving 11 bases between the germline ends.

V usage is TRBV7-2 and J usage is TRBJ2-3; a possible D gene is TRBD1 (6 bases). CDR1 SGHTA and CDR2 FQGNSA come from the germline V gene. Trimming removed 5 bases from V and 3 bases from J, with 15 bases in between. CDR3 length: 15 amino acids. The CDR3 region is CASSPAGASTDTQYF. CDR3 nucleotide sequence: TGTGCCAGCAGCCCCGCAGGGGCTAGTACAGATACGCAGTATTTT.